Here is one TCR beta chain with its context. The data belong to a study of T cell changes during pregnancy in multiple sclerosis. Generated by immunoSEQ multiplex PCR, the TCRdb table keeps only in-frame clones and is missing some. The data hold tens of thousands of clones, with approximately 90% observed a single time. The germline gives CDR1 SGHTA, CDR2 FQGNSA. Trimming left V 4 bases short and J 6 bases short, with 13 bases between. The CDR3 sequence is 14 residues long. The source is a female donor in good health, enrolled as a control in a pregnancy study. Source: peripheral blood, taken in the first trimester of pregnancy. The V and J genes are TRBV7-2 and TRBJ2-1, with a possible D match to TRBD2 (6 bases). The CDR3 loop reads CASSWLGGGNEQFF. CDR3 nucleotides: TGTGCCAGCAGCTGGCTGGGGGGAGGCAATGAGCAGTTCTTC. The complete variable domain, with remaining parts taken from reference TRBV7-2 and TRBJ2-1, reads GAGVSQSPSNKVTEKGKDVELRCDPISGHTALYWYRQSLGQGLEFLIYFQGNSAPDKSGLPSDRFSAERTGGSVSTLTIQRTQQEDSAVYLCASSWLGGGNEQFFGPGTRLTVL.